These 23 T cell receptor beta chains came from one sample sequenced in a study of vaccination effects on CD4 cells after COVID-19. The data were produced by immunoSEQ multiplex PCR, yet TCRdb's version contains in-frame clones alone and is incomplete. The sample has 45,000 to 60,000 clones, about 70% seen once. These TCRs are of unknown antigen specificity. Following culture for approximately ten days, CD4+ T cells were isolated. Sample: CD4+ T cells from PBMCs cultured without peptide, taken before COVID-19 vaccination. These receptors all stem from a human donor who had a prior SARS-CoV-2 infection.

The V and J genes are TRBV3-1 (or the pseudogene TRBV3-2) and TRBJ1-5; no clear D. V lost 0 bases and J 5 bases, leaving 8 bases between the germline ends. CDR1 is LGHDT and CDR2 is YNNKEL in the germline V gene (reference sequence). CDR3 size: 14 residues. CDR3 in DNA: TGTGCCAGCAGCCAAGATCACGGGTATCAGCCCCAGCATTTT. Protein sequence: CASSQDHGYQPQHF.

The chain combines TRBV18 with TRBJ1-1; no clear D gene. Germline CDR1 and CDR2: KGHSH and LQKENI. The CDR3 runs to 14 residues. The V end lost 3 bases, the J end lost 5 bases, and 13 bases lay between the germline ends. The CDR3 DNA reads TGTGCCAGCTCACCGGGGTCCCCTAAGACTGAAGCTTTCTTT. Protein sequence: CASSPGSPKTEAFF.

The CDR3 DNA reads TGTGCCAGCAGCGTAGGGGGGGGCGCGGCTGAAGCTTTCTTT. It codes for CASSVGGGAAEAFF. The rearrangement links TRBV9 to TRBJ1-1; D is perhaps TRBD1 (6 bases). The V and J ends lost 0 bases and 6 bases respectively, with 12 bases between them. The CDR3 totals 14 residues. Germline V gene data show CDR1 as SGDLS and CDR2 as YYNGEE. The variable domain in full, completed from reference TRBV9 and TRBJ1-1, reads DSGVTQTPKHLITATGQRVTLRCSPRSGDLSVYWYQQSLDQGLQFLIQYYNGEERAKGNILERFSAQQFPDLHSELNLSSLELGDSALYFCASSVGGGAAEAFFGQGTRLTVV.

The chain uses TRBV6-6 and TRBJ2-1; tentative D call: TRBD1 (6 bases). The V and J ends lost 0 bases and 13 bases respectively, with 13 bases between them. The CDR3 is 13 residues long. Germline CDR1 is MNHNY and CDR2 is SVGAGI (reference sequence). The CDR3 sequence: CASSYSVTGHQFF. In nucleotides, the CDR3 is TGTGCCAGCAGTTACTCGGTGACAGGCCATCAGTTCTTC.

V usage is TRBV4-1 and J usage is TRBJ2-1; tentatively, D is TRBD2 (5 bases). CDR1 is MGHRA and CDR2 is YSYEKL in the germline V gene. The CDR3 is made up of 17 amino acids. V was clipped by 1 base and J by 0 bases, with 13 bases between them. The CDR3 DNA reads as TGCGCCAGCAGCCAAGGATGGGCTAGCCGCTCCTACAATGAGCAGTTCTTC. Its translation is CASSQGWASRSYNEQFF.

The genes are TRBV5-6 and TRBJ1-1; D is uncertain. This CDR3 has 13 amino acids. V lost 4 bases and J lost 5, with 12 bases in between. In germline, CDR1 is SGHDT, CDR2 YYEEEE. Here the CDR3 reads CASSRTFQTEAFF. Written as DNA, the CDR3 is TGTGCCAGCAGCCGGACGTTCCAAACTGAAGCTTTCTTT. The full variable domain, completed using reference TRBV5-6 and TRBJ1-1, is DAGVTQSPTHLIKTRGQQVTLRCSPKSGHDTVSWYQQALGQGPQFIFQYYEEEERQRGNFPDRFSGHQFPNYSSELNVNALLLGDSALYLCASSRTFQTEAFFGQGTRLTVV.

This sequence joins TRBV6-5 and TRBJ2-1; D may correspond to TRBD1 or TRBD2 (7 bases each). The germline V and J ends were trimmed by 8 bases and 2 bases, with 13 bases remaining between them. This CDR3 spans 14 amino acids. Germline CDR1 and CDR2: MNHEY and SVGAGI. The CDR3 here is CASGRDRTYNEQFF. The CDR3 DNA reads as TGTGCCAGCGGGAGGGACAGAACCTACAATGAGCAGTTCTTC.

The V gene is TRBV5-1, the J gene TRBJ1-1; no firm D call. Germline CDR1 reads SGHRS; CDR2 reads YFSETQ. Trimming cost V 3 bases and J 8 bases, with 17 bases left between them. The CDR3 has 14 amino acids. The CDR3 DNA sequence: TGCGCCAGCAGCTGGGGTGAGAGGGAACTCGAAGCTTTCTTT. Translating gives CASSWGERELEAFF.

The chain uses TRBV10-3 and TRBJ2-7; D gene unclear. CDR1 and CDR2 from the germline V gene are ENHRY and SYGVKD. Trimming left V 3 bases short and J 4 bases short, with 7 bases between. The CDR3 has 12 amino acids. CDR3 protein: CAISDGKYEQYF. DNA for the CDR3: TGTGCCATCAGTGACGGAAAATACGAGCAGTACTTC.

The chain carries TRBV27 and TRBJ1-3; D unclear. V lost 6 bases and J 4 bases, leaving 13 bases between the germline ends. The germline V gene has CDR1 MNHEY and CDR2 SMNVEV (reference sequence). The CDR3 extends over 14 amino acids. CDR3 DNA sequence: TGTGCCAGCAGGGGGTGGGCAGGAGGAAACACCATATATTTT. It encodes CASRGWAGGNTIYF.

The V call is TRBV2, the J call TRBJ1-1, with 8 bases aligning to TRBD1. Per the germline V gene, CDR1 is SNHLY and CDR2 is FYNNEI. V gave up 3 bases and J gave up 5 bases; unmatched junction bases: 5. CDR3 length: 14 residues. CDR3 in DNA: TGTGCCAGCAGTGATAGGACAGGGCGGACTGAAGCTTTCTTT. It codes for CASSDRTGRTEAFF.

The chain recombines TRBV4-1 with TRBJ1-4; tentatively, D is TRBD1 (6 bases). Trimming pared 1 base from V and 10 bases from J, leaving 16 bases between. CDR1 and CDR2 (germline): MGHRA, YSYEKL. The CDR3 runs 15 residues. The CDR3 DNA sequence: TGCGCCAGCAGCCAAGGCGGGGGCACATCGGCAAAACTGTTTTTT. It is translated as CASSQGGGTSAKLFF.

The DNA for the CDR3 is TGTGCCAGCTCGGGGACACAGACCACAGATACGCAGTATTTT. Translation gives CASSGTQTTDTQYF. The rearrangement links TRBV2 to TRBJ2-3; the D gene is possibly TRBD1 (6 bases). This CDR3 has 14 amino acids. Germline V lookup: CDR1 SNHLY, CDR2 FYNNEI. Between the trimmed V and J ends, which lost 8 bases and 2 bases, there was a span of 14 bases.

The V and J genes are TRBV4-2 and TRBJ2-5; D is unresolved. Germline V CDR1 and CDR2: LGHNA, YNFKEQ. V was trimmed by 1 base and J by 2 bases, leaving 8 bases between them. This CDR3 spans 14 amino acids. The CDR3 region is CASSQGAVQETQYF. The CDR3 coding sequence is TGTGCCAGCAGCCAAGGTGCTGTTCAAGAGACCCAGTACTTC.

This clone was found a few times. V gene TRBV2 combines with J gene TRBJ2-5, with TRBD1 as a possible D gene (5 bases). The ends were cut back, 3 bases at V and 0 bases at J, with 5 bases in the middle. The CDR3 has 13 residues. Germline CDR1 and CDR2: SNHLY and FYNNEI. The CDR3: CASSDRDQETQYF. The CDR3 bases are TGTGCCAGCAGTGACAGGGACCAAGAGACCCAGTACTTC.

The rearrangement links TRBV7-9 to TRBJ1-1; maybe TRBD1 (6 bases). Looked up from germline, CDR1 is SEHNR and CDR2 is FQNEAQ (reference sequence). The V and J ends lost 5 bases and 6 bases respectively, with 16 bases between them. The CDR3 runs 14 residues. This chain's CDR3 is CASSPDRYRAEAFF. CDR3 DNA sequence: TGTGCCAGCAGCCCTGACAGGTATCGAGCTGAAGCTTTCTTT.

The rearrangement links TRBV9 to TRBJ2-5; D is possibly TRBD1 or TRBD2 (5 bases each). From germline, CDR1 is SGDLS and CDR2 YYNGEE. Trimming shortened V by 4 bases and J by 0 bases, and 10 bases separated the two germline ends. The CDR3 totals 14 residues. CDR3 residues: CASSPGPNQETQYF. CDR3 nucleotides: TGTGCCAGCAGCCCGGGACCTAACCAAGAGACCCAGTACTTC.

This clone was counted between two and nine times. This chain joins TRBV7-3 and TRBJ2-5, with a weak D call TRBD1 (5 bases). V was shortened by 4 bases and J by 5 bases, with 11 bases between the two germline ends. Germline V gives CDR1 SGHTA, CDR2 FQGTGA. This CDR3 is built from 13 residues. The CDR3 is CASSYGQSETQYF. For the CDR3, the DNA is TGTGCCAGCAGCTACGGACAATCGGAGACCCAGTACTTC.

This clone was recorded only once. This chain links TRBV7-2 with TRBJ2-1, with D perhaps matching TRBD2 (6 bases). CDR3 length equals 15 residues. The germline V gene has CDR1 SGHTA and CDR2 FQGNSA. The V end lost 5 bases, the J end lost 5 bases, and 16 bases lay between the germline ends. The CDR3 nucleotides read TGTGCCAGCAGCCCGCCGGGTAGCGGAAACAATGAGCAGTTCTTC. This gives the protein CASSPPGSGNNEQFF.

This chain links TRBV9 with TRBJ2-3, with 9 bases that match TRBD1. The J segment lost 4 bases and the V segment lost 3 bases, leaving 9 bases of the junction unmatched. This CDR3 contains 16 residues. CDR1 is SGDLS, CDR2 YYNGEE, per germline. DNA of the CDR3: TGTGCCAGCAGCGCGACTTCGGGACAGGGTCCAGATACGCAGTATTTT. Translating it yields CASSATSGQGPDTQYF.

The CDR3 region has the DNA TGTGCCAGCAGCAAACCAACTAGAGATCGCACAGATACGCAGTATTTT. It codes for CASSKPTRDRTDTQYF. The rearrangement joins TRBV7-9 to TRBJ2-3; TRBD2 might be the D (5 bases). This CDR3 region has 16 residues. The germline CDR1 and CDR2 sequences are SEHNR and FQNEAQ (reference sequence). Between the trimmed V and J ends, which lost 5 bases and 1 base, there was a span of 16 bases. Complete variable domain (other parts from reference TRBV7-9 and TRBJ2-3): DTGVSQNPRHKITKRGQNVTFRCDPISEHNRLYWYRQTLGQGPEFLTYFQNEAQLEKSRLLSDRFSAERPKGSFSTLEIQRTEQGDSAMYLCASSKPTRDRTDTQYFGPGTRLTVL.

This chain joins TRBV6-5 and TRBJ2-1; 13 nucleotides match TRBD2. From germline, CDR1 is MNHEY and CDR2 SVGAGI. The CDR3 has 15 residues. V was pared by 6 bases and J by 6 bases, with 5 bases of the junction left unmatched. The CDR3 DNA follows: TGTGCCAGCAGCCCCGGACTAGCGGGAGTCAATGAGCAGTTCTTC. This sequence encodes CASSPGLAGVNEQFF.

Here the CDR3 reads CASSPDRSQPQHF. DNA of the CDR3: TGTGCCAGCTCACCAGACAGGAGCCAGCCCCAGCATTTT. The rearrangement joins TRBV18 to TRBJ1-5; weak D call: TRBD1 (6 bases). The V gene's germline CDR1 is KGHSH and CDR2 LQKENI. The CDR3 runs 13 residues. V lost 2 bases and J lost 7, with 9 bases in between.